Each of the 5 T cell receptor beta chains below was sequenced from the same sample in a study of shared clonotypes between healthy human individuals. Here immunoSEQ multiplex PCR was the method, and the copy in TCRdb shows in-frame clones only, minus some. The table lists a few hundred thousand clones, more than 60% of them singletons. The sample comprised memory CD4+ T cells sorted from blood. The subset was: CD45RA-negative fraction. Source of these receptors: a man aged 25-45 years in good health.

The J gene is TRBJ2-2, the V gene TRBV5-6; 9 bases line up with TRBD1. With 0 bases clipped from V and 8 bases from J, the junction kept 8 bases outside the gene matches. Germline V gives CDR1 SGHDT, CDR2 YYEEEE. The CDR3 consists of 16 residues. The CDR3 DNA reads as TGTGCCAGCAGCTTGGGAATACAGGGGGCGCGTGGGGAGCTGTTTTTT. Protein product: CASSLGIQGARGELFF.

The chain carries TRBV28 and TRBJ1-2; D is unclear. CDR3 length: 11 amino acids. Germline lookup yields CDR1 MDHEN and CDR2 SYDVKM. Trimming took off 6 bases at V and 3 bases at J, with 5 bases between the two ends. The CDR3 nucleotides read TGTGCCAGCAGCTCCGACTATGGCTACACCTTC. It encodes CASSSDYGYTF.

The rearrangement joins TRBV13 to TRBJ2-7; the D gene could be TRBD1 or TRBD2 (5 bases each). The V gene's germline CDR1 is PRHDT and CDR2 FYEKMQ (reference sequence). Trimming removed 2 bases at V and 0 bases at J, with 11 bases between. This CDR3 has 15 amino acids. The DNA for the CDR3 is TGTGCCAGCAGCTTATATCGGGGCAGCTCCTACGAGCAGTACTTC. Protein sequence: CASSLYRGSSYEQYF.

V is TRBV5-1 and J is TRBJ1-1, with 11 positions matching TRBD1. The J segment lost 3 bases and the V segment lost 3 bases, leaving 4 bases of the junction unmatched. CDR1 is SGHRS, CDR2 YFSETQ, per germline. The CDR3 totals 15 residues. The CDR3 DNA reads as TGCGCCAGCAGCTGGACAGGGGGCTTCGACACTGAAGCTTTCTTT. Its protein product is CASSWTGGFDTEAFF.

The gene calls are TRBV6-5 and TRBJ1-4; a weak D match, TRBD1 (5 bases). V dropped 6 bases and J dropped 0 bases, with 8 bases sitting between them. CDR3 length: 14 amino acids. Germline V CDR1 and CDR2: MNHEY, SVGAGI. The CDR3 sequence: CASRDIATNEKLFF. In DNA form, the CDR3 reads TGTGCCAGCAGGGACATTGCAACTAATGAAAAACTGTTTTTT.